This entry is about one T cell receptor (beta chain). Its antigen is not yet known. No qualities accompany the bases; no much larger clone lies one base away. These data belong to a study of blood T cell repertoires in COVID-19 (dated by TCRdb to 2018 to 2021). Describing the broader study: Collaborator samples came from the United States, Italy and Spain and covered acute and convalescent phases of COVID-19. The repertoires were released in a freely available public database meant as a resource for research on the immune response to SARS-CoV-2. Sample metadata almost always included a de-identified subject ID, COVID-19 status, age in years and sex. Samples were obtained from the ongoing ImmuneRACE study (first 160 participants) and from 1,254 subjects provided by 6 global collaborators. Where HLA class I and class II types were available, the types were taken from metadata supplied by the sample provider, not from assay-based typing. Deeply sampled blood TCRbeta repertoires from subjects exposed to, actively infected with, or recovered from COVID-19 were included in the dataset. The material from the prospective study consisted of cDNA or gDNA derived from T cells, B-cell-depleted T cells, or PBMCs.

Each collaborating institution followed its own protocols to collect whole blood in K2EDTA tubes. For TCRbeta analysis, collaborators shipped samples in one of three forms: frozen whole blood, isolated PBMCs, or DNA extracted from either of those sample types. CDR1 and CDR2 (SGDLS, YYNGEE) derive from the germline V gene. The CDR3 goes from the cysteine to the phenylalanine over 14 residues. The only DNA kept is the CDR3, 42 bases in frame from the first base. V sheds 8 bases and J sheds 6 bases, leaving 20 bases between their ends. The study at large found these results: Clinical and demographic metadata were provided uncurated, with the amount varying by source and participant.

The immunoSEQ Assay, a bias-controlled multiplex PCR, was used to amplify TCRbeta CDR3 regions from genomic DNA. Regarding the original processing steps: The number of nucleated cells in each sample was estimated by amplification of reference gene primers within the assay. Sequence reads were collapsed and filtered to measure the absolute abundance of every unique TCRbeta CDR3 rearrangement. For each sample, productive Simpson clonality was calculated as the square root of Simpson's diversity index over productive rearrangements. This is the immuneACCESS table as TCRdb keeps it, with only in-frame sequences that have V and J called. A part of the clones is gone; compared with another copy, unresolved V genes explain less than half, and the rest is unexplained. V, J and clone size are taken as reported in that table, and D and trimming were inferred from the DNA itself. For this sample there are 450,000 to 500,000 clones; 70% to 90% appear just once. Under 4% of the sample comes from the top ten.

The rearrangement joined TRBV9 to TRBJ1-2; the D segment could be TRBD1, given 5 matching bases. Source material: peripheral blood. The TCR comes from a human donor in a cohort sampled during active COVID-19. The CDR3 loop reads CASTRDFGVDGYTF. The DNA sequence is given as TGTGCCAGTACTAGGGACTTCGGGGTGGATGGCTACACCTTC.